One T cell receptor beta chain is described in this entry. Libraries were prepared by immunoSEQ multiplex PCR; TCRdb keeps only in-frame clonotypes and omits some of them. The table has 450,000 to 650,000 clones, 75% to 85% seen once; the top ten hold around 0.012%. This sample is drawn from a study of shared T cell receptors in the human thymus. The sample was also reused in another study, on human thymus T cells.

Material for sequencing was thymocytes. The clonotype comes from a boy in the first two years of life with a congenital heart defect.

The CDR3 coding sequence is TGTGCCAGCAGCTTAATGACTAGCTCACTGCCCTACGAGCAGTACTTC. Amino acid sequence: CASSLMTSSLPYEQYF. The chain carries TRBV7-6 and TRBJ2-7; 7 bases are a match to TRBD2. Trimming at V came to 2 bases and at J to 2 bases, leaving 9 bases not matched to a gene. The CDR3 extends over 16 amino acids. Per the germline V gene, CDR1 is SGHVS and CDR2 is FNYEAQ.